Below, 9 T cell receptor beta chains from the same sample are listed, as sequenced in a study of blood T cell repertoires in COVID-19. Sequencing was performed with immunoSEQ multiplex PCR; in TCRdb, only in-frame clones are kept and a portion is missing. The table has some 400,000 clones, about 89% seen once; the top ten hold about 2.5%. The sample consisted of peripheral blood. The receptors here all came from a woman aged 55-69 years with COVID-19, enrolled during active disease.

This clone was counted between two and nine times. This chain connects TRBV4-1 to TRBJ1-5; D not resolved. The germline CDR1 and CDR2 sequences are MGHRA and YSYEKL. Trimming took off 3 bases at V and 6 bases at J, with 15 bases between the two ends. This CDR3 is 15 amino acids long. The CDR3 is CASSHPGWAGQPQHF. The CDR3 coding sequence is TGCGCCAGCAGCCATCCCGGCTGGGCGGGTCAGCCCCAGCATTTT.

V usage is TRBV7-9 and J usage is TRBJ2-1; 13 nucleotides align to TRBD2. CDR1 is SEHNR and CDR2 is FQNEAQ in the germline V gene (reference sequence). V shed 1 base and J 2 bases; nucleotides not matched to a gene: 8. The CDR3 runs to 19 residues. CDR3 in amino acids: CASSLVRLAGGVAYNEQFF. DNA for the CDR3: TGTGCCAGCAGCTTAGTTCGACTAGCGGGGGGCGTCGCCTACAATGAGCAGTTCTTC.

This clone was recorded many times. The rearrangement joins TRBV7-3 to TRBJ1-1; D may be TRBD1 (5 bases). The CDR3 sequence is 19 residues long. V dropped 4 bases and J dropped 0 bases, with 24 bases sitting between them. Per the germline V gene, CDR1 is SGHTA and CDR2 is FQGTGA. CDR3 in DNA: TGTGCCAGCAGCTCCCCTGCCGACCTAGAAGACAGCATGAACACTGAAGCTTTCTTT. Amino acids: CASSSPADLEDSMNTEAFF.

This clone was seen only a few times. The chain carries TRBV5-1 and TRBJ2-2, with 10 positions matching TRBD2. The CDR3 is 16 amino acids. The trim removed 4 bases at V and 3 bases at J, leaving 6 bases unmatched. Looked up from germline, CDR1 is SGHRS and CDR2 is YFSETQ. CDR3 residues: CASSTGLAEYTGELFF. The CDR3 DNA follows: TGCGCCAGCAGCACCGGACTAGCGGAATACACCGGGGAGCTGTTTTTT. Full variable domain (missing parts from reference TRBV5-1 and TRBJ2-2): KAGVTQTPRYLIKTRGQQVTLSCSPISGHRSVSWYQQTPGQGLQFLFEYFSETQRNKGNFPGRFSGRQFSNSRSEMNVSTLELGDSALYLCASSTGLAEYTGELFFGEGSRLTVL.

There are a few counts of this clone. This chain connects TRBV5-1 to TRBJ1-1; TRBD1 is a possible D gene (6 bases). The germline V gene encodes CDR1 SGHRS and CDR2 YFSETQ. V dropped 0 bases and J dropped 3 bases, with 24 bases sitting between them. The CDR3 is 19 amino acids. This CDR3 reads CASSLVPRPTGNLDTEAFF. DNA for the CDR3: TGCGCCAGCAGCTTGGTACCCCGGCCCACAGGGAATTTGGACACTGAAGCTTTCTTT.

CDR3 nucleotides: TGTGCCAGCAGTTCGACTTCAGGGGGCTACGAGCAGTACTTC. Its translation is CASSSTSGGYEQYF. J is TRBJ2-7 and V is TRBV27, with 7 positions matching TRBD1. Germline lookup yields CDR1 MNHEY and CDR2 SMNVEV (reference sequence). V lost 4 bases, J lost 3 bases, and 6 bases stayed unmatched. This CDR3 spans 14 amino acids.

This rearrangement joins TRBV7-8 to TRBJ1-4, with D tentatively TRBD1 (5 bases). Deletions cut 8 bases from V and 0 bases from J, with 13 bases between. Germline CDR1 is SGHVS and CDR2 is FQNEAQ. The CDR3 consists of 15 residues. CDR3 loop: CASRGTVATNEKLFF. CDR3 DNA sequence: TGTGCCAGCCGGGGGACGGTTGCAACTAATGAAAAACTGTTTTTT.

The rearrangement joins TRBV30 to TRBJ1-4, with TRBD1 as a possible D gene (6 bases). Germline V CDR1 and CDR2: GTSNPN, SVGIG (reference sequence). V lost 2 bases and J lost 7, with 17 bases in between. The CDR3 runs to 15 residues. The CDR3: CAWSKYRDGSEKLFF. The CDR3 DNA is TGTGCCTGGAGTAAATACAGGGATGGGAGTGAAAAACTGTTTTTT.

V usage is TRBV13 and J usage is TRBJ1-2, with 9 positions matching TRBD1. Germline trimming cut 5 bases from V and 3 bases from J; bases unmatched to any gene: 16. The germline CDR1 and CDR2 sequences are PRHDT and FYEKMQ (reference sequence). The CDR3 runs 18 residues. For the CDR3, the DNA is TGTGCCAGCAGCGCCCCCGGGACAGGGAAAACTACGGACTATGGCTACACCTTC. It specifies CASSAPGTGKTTDYGYTF.